The rows below give T cell receptor beta chains drawn from one sample of a study of T cells in Graves' hyperthyroidism and ophthalmopathy. TCRdb processed the multiplex PCR reads anew with MiXCR; each CDR3 protein has one entry. Among some 550,000 distinct CDR3 sequences listed, less than 25% were seen once. Sequencing used blood. Receptors were obtained from a man between 18 and 29 years old with Graves' hyperthyroidism. Both conserved end residues are part of each CDR3. Each record gives: D gene, J gene, clone size, V gene, CDR3 DNA, CDR3 protein. A D gene is named only where the DNA matches it firmly. Rows may omit the clone size; those that give it use once, few, many or a size class.

D: NA; J: TRBJ1-5; size: NA; V: TRBV10-3; DNA: TGTGCCATCAGGGGACGGGTCAATCAGCCCCAGCATTTT; CDR3: CAIRGRVNQPQHF
D: NA; J: TRBJ1-1; size: many; V: TRBV15; DNA: TGTGCCACCAGCAGAGGGGATAATACTGAAGCTTTCTTT; CDR3: CATSRGDNTEAFF
D: NA; J: TRBJ2-7; size: many; V: TRBV12-3/TRBV12-4; DNA: TGTGCCAGCAGCCAACTTAGGACGCCACTATCCTACGAGCAGTACTTC; CDR3: CASSQLRTPLSYEQYF
D: NA; J: TRBJ1-1; size: many; V: TRBV2; DNA: TGTGCCAGCACCTCAGTACAATGGGGGGACCGGAACACTGAAGCTTTCTTT; CDR3: CASTSVQWGDRNTEAFF
D: NA; J: TRBJ1-2; size: many; V: TRBV20-1; DNA: TGCAGTGCTACATCGGACGGGCCTAACTATGGCTACACCTTC; CDR3: CSATSDGPNYGYTF
D: NA; J: TRBJ1-3; size: many; V: TRBV6-5; DNA: TGTGCCAGCAGTTACGGCGGGCCCTCCTCTGGAAACACCATATATTTT; CDR3: CASSYGGPSSGNTIYF
D: TRBD2; J: TRBJ2-7; size: many; V: TRBV6-5; DNA: TGTGCCAGCAGTTACGCGGGGGTCTCCTACGAGCAGTACTTC; CDR3: CASSYAGVSYEQYF
D: NA; J: TRBJ2-5; size: many; V: TRBV20-1; DNA: TGCAGTGCTAGAGATCTTTATGGGGCAGGGATTGGAGAGACCCAGTACTTC; CDR3: CSARDLYGAGIGETQYF
D: TRBD1; J: TRBJ2-7; size: many; V: TRBV20-1; DNA: TGCAGTGCTAGGAAGACAGGGGGCTTCGAGCAGTACTTC; CDR3: CSARKTGGFEQYF
D: TRBD1; J: TRBJ1-5; size: NA; V: TRBV7-8; DNA: TGTGCCAGCAGCTTAGCGCTAGGACAGGTAAATAGCAATCAGCCCCAGCATTTT; CDR3: CASSLALGQVNSNQPQHF
D: NA; J: TRBJ1-1; size: many; V: TRBV30; DNA: TGTGCCTGGAGTTTCACGGCGCTAGGCACTGAAGCTTTCTTT; CDR3: CAWSFTALGTEAFF
D: NA; J: TRBJ1-1; size: many; V: TRBV30; DNA: TGTGCCTGGAGTGTCGCCTGGACTGAAGCTTTCTTT; CDR3: CAWSVAWTEAFF
D: NA; J: TRBJ2-5; size: many; V: TRBV12-3/TRBV12-4; DNA: TGTGCCAGCAGCACCCCGATGGGGACCAAAGAGACCCAGTACTTC; CDR3: CASSTPMGTKETQYF
D: TRBD2; J: TRBJ2-5; size: many; V: TRBV4-1; DNA: TGTGCCAGCAGCCAAGGACTAGCGGGTGGAGAGACCCAGTACTTC; CDR3: CASSQGLAGGETQYF
D: NA; J: TRBJ2-4; size: NA; V: TRBV29-1; DNA: TGCAGCGTACACCGTCGTGGGAGCGGCATTAAGTACTTC; CDR3: CSVHRRGSGIKYF
D: TRBD1; J: TRBJ2-7; size: NA; V: TRBV6-1; DNA: TGTGCCAGTAATACAGGGGGAGAGCAGTACTTC; CDR3: CASNTGGEQYF